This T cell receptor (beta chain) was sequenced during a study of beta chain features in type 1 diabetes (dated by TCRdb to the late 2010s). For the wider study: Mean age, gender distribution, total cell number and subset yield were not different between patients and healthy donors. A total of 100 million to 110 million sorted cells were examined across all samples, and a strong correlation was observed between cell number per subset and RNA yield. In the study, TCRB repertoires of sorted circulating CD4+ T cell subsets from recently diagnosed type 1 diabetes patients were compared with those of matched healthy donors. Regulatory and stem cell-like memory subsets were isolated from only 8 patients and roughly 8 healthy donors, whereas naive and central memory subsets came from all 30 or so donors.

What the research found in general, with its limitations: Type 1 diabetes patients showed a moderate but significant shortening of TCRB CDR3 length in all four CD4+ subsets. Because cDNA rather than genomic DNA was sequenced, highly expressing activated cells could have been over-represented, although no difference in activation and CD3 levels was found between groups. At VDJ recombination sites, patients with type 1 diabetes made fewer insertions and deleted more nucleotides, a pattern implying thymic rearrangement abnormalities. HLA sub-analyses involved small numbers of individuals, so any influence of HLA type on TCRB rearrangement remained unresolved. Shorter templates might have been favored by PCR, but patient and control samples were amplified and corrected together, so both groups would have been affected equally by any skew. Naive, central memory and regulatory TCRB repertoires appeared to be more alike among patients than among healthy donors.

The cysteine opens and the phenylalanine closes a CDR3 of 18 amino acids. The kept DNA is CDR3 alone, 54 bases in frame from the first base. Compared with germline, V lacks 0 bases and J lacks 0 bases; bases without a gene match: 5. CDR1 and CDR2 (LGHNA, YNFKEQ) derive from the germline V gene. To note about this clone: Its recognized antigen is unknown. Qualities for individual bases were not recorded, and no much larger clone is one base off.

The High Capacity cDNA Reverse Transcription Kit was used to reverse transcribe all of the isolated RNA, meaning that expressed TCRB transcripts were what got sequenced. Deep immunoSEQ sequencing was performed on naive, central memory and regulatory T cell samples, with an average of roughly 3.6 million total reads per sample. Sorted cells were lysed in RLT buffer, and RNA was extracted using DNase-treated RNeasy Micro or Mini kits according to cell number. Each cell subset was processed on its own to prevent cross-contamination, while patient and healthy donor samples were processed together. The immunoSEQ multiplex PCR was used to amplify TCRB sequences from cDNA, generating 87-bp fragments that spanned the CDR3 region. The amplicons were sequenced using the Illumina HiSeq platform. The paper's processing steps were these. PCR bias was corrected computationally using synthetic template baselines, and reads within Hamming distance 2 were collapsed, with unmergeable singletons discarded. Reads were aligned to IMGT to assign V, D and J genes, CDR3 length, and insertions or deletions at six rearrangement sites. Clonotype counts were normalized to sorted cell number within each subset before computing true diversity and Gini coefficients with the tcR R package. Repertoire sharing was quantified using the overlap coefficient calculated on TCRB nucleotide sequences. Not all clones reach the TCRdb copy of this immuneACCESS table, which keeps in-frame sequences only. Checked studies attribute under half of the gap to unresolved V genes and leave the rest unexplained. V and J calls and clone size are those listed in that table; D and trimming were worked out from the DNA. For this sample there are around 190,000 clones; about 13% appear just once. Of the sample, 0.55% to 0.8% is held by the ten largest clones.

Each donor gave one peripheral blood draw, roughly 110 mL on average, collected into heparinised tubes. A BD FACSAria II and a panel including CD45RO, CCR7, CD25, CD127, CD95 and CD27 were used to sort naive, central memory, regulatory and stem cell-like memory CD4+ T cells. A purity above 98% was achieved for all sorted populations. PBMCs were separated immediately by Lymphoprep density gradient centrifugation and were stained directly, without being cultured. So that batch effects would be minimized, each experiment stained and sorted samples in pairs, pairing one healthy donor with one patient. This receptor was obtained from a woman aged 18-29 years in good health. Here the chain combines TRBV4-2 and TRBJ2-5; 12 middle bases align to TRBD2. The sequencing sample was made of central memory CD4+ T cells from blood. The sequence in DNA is TGTGCCAGCAGCCAAGAGAGGACTAGCGGGGCCGACCAAGAGACCCAGTACTTC. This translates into CASSQERTSGADQETQYF.